Sequencing of this T cell receptor (beta chain) was carried out in a study of cytomegalovirus exposure and HLA in healthy donors. Findings of the study overall: Reported findings show TCR beta sequences accurately forecast HLA-A and HLA-B alleles in most subjects. Certain sequence variants were highly shared and formed a cluster, and this cluster was likely a sequencing artifact. TCR beta chains associated with HLA were, in a later analysis, more clonally expanded than equally common others.

At collection, donors were nominally healthy, but unrecorded immune exposures were probable. The CDR3 loop spans 15 amino acids. CDR1 is MNHEY, CDR2 SVGAGI, per germline. J gave up 5 bases and V 0 bases, and 3 bases lay outside the gene matches. As concerns this clone: Its antigen is unidentified.

It was with 60 Vbeta and 13 Jbeta primers that the PCR ran. The protocol was immunoSEQ multiplex PCR, while the TCRdb copy is restricted to in-frame clones and leaves out a portion. The table lists about 110,000 clones, more than 70% of them singletons. The sequencing input was PBMCs. The chain employs TRBV6-5 and TRBJ1-4; 7 positions agree with TRBD1. The receptor's source is a man between 40 and 49 years old in good health and CMV-seronegative. The DNA of the CDR3 is TGTGCCAGCAGTTACTCAAGGGGGCGGAATGAAAAACTGTTTTTT. Protein: CASSYSRGRNEKLFF.